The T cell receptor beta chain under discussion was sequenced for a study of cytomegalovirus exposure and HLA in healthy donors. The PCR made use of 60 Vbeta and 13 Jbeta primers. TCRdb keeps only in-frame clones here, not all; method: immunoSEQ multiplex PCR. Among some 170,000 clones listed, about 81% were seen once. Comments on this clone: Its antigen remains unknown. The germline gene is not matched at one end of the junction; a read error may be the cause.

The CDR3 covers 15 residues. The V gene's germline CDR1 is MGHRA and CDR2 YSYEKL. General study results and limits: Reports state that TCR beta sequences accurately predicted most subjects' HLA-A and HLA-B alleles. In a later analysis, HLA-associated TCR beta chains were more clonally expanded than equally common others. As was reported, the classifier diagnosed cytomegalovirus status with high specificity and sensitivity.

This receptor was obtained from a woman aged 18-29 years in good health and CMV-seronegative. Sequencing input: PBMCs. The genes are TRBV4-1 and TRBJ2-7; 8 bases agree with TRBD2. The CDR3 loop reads CASSQEEAGVYEQYF. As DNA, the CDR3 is TGTGCCAGCAGCCAAGAAGAAGCGGGAGTTTACGAGCAGTACTTC.